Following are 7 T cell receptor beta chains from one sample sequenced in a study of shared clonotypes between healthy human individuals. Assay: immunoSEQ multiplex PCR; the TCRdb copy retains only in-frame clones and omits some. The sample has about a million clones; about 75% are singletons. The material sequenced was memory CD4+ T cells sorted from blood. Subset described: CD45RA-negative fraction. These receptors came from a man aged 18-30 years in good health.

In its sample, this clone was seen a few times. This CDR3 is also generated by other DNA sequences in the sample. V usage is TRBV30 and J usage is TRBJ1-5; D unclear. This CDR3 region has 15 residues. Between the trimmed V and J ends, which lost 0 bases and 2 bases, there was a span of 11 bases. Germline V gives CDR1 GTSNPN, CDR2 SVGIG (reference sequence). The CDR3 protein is CAWSVPPERNQPQHF. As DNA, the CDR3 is TGTGCCTGGAGTGTCCCCCCGGAGCGCAATCAGCCCCAGCATTTT.

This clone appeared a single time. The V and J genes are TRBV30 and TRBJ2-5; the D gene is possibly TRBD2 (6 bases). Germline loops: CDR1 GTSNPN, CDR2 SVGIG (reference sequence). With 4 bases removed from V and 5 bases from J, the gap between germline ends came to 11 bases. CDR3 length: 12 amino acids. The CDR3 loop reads CAWKLSGETQYF. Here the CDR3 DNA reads TGTGCCTGGAAGTTGAGCGGGGAGACCCAGTACTTC.

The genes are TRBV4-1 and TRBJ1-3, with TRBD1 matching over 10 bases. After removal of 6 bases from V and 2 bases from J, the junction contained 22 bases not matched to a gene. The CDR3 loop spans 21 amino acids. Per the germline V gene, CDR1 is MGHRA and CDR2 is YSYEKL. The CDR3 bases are TGCGCCAGCAGTCAGTATTCCCGGGACAGGGGTAATAAAGGAACTGGAAACACCATATATTTT. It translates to CASSQYSRDRGNKGTGNTIYF.

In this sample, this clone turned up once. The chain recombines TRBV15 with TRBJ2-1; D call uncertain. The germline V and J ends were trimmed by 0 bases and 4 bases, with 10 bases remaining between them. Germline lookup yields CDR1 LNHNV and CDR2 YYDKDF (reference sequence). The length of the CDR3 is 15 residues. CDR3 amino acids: CATSREDRVYNEQFF. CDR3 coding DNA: TGTGCCACCAGCAGAGAGGACCGAGTTTACAATGAGCAGTTCTTC. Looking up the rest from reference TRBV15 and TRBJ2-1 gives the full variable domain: DAMVIQNPRYQVTQFGKPVTLSCSQTLNHNVMYWYQQKSSQAPKLLFHYYDKDFNNEADTPDNFQSRRPNTSFCFLDIRSPGLGDTAMYLCATSREDRVYNEQFFGPGTRLTVL.

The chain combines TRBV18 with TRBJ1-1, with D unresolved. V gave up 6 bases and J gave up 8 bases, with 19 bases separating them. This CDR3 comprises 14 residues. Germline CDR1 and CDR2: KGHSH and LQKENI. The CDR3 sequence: CASSPGPAFSEAFF. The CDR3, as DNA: TGTGCCAGCTCCCCCGGGCCTGCTTTTTCCGAAGCTTTCTTT.

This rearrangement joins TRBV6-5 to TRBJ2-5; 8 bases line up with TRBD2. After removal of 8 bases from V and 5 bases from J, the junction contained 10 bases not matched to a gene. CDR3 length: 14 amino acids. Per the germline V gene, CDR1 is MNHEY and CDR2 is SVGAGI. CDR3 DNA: TGTGCCAGCCTAGAAAGCGGGAGAAGGGAGACCCAGTACTTC. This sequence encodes CASLESGRRETQYF.

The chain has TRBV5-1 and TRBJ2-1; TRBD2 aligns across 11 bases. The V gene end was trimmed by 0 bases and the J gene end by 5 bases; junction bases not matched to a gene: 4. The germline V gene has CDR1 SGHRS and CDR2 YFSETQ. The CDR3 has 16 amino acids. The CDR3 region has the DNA TGCGCCAGCAGCTTGGTTTCTAGCGGGGGGAACAATGAGCAGTTCTTC. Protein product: CASSLVSSGGNNEQFF.